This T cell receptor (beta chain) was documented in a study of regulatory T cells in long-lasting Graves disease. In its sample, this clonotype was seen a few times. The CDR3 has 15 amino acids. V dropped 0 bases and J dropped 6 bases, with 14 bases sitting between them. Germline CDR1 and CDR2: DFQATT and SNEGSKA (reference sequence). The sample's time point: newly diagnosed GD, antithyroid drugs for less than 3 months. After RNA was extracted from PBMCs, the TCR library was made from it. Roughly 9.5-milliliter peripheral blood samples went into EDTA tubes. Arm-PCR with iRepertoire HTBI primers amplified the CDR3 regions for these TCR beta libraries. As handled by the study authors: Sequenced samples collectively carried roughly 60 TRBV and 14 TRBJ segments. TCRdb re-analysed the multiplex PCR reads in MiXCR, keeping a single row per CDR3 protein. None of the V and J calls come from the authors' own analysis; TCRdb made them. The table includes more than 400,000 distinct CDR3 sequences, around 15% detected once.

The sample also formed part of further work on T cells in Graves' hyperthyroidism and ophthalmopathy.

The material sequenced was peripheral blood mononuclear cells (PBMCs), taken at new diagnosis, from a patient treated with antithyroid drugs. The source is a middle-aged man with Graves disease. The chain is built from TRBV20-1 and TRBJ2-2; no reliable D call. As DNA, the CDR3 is TGCAGTGCTAGAGATGGCCTAGTAGGATCCGGGGAGCTGTTTTTT. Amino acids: CSARDGLVGSGELFF.